This T cell receptor (beta chain) was found in a study of beta chain features in type 1 diabetes. Background on the study: Cell yields, gender and age were similar in healthy donors and patients. Whole-study results and caveats: Patients with type 1 diabetes carried fewer insertions and had more deletions at their VDJ junctions. A moderate, significant TCRB CDR3 shortening appeared in type 1 diabetes across four CD4+ subsets. In comparison with healthy donors, patients had naive, central memory and Treg TCRB repertoires that appeared more similar.

As concerns this clone: Its antigen remains unknown.

Sequencing targeted expressed TCRB transcripts, as all isolated RNA had been reverse transcribed. Clones were read by immunoSEQ multiplex PCR, and TCRdb kept only the in-frame ones, dropping some. The data contain 250,000 to 350,000 clones, 13% to 15% of them seen just once; the ten biggest clones take up 0.015% to 0.02%. This CDR3 is built from 15 residues. V was clipped by 5 bases and J by 3 bases; unmatched bases: 7. The germline gives CDR1 SGDLS, CDR2 YYNGEE. CD4+ naive, central memory, regulatory and stem cell-like memory cells were sorted via CD45RO/CCR7/CD25/CD127/CD95/CD27. The chain uses TRBV9 and TRBJ2-3; 9 bases are a match to TRBD2. This TCR derives from a man younger than 45 with type 1 diabetes. Specimen: naive CD4+ T cells from blood. The DNA of the CDR3 is TGTGCCAGCAGGATTAGCGGGAGTGATACAGATACGCAGTATTTT. Translated: CASRISGSDTDTQYF.